A single sample gave rise to the 5 T cell receptor beta chains below, sequenced in a study of blood T cell repertoires in COVID-19. Assay: immunoSEQ multiplex PCR; the TCRdb copy retains only in-frame clones and omits some. The sample has 150,000 to 200,000 clones; approximately 82% are singletons. The sequencing input was PBMCs or T cells enriched from blood (not recorded which). The receptor set was obtained from a woman aged 45-60 years who had recovered from COVID-19.

The chain carries TRBV2 and TRBJ1-1; D is uncertain. CDR3 length: 14 residues. Germline values: CDR1 SNHLY, CDR2 FYNNEI. The ends were cut back, 3 bases at V and 5 bases at J, with 13 bases in the middle. The CDR3 loop is CASSDSRSQTEAFF. CDR3 in DNA: TGTGCCAGCAGTGACTCGAGGTCCCAAACTGAAGCTTTCTTT.

This clone came up a few times. The rearrangement joins TRBV20-1 to TRBJ1-2, with a tentative D call TRBD1 (5 bases). Germline CDR1 is DFQATT and CDR2 is SNEGSKA (reference sequence). This CDR3 is 11 amino acids long. The V end lost 6 bases, the J end lost 7 bases, and 12 bases lay between the germline ends. The CDR3 loop is CSARIGAGYTF. Written as DNA, the CDR3 is TGCAGTGCCCGGATAGGGGCTGGCTACACCTTC.

This rearrangement joins TRBV7-3 to TRBJ2-1, with 10 bases aligning to TRBD2. There are 16 residues in the CDR3. Unmatched junction bases numbered 14, after V lost 5 bases and J lost 10 bases. The germline gives CDR1 SGHTA, CDR2 FQGTGA. The CDR3 DNA reads as TGTGCCAGCAGCAACACACCGGGACTAGCGTCTTCCGAGCAGTTCTTC. Encoded protein: CASSNTPGLASSEQFF.

The V call is TRBV7-9, the J call TRBJ2-7; D unresolved. The CDR3 totals 16 residues. Per the germline V gene, CDR1 is SEHNR and CDR2 is FQNEAQ (reference sequence). V lost 1 base to trimming and J lost 0 bases, with 13 bases between them. The CDR3 loop reads CASSLGIGGSSYEQYV. The CDR3 region has the DNA TGTGCCAGCAGCTTAGGTATTGGCGGAAGCTCCTACGAGCAGTACGTC.

This clone was counted ten times or more. J is TRBJ1-2 and V is TRBV25-1; tentatively, D is TRBD1 (5 bases). CDR1 is MGHDK, CDR2 SYGVNS, per germline. The V and J ends lost 3 bases and 5 bases respectively, with 10 bases between them. The CDR3 is 13 amino acids. The CDR3 loop reads CASSDGGRYGYTF. The CDR3, as DNA: TGTGCCAGCAGTGACGGGGGGAGGTATGGCTACACCTTC.